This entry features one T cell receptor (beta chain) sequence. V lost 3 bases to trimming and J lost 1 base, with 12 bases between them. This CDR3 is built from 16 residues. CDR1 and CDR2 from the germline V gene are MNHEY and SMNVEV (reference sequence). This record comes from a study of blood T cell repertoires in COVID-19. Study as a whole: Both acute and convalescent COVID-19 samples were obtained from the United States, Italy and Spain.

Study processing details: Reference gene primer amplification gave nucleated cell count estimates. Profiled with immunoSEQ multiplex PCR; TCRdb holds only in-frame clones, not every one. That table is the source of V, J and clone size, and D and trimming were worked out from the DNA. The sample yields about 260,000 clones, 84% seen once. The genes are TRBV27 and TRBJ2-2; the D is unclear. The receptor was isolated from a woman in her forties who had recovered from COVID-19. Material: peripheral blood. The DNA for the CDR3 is TGTGCCAGCAGTTTGTATAGCTCAAGGAACACCGGGGAGCTGTTTTTT. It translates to CASSLYSSRNTGELFF.